The count of the clone carrying this T cell receptor beta chain is one. Antigen specificity is unknown. Clones were sequenced by immunoSEQ multiplex PCR, and TCRdb holds only the in-frame ones, with some missing. This repertoire shows about 15,000 clones, roughly four fifths found once; its top ten account for around 21%. This record comes from a study of tumor-infiltrating lymphocytes in localized non-small cell lung cancer. Study-wide results and caveats: Tumors had more T cell infiltration than uninvolved lung, per TCRbeta sequencing and CD3 counts. Recurrence-free survival showed no association with tumor T-cell fraction. Available tissue quantity limited TCR sequencing to a patient subset.

Trimming took off 2 bases at V and 0 bases at J, with 7 bases between the two ends. The germline CDR1 and CDR2 sequences are SGHNT and YYREEE (reference sequence). The CDR3 length is 14 residues. The sequenced sample consisted of lung tumor tissue. This sequence originates from a human donor with non-small cell lung cancer. The gene calls are TRBV5-4 and TRBJ2-3; D unclear. CDR3 nucleotides: TGTGCCAGCAGCTTACCGACTAGCACAGATACGCAGTATTTT. Its translation is CASSLPTSTDTQYF.